The T cell receptor (beta chain) under discussion was sequenced for a study of shared clonotypes between healthy human individuals. The overall study: Donors had three CD4 naive, three CD4 memory, two CD8 naive and one CD8 memory plate apiece.

Assay used: immunoSEQ multiplex PCR; TCRdb lists only in-frame clones, some missing. The sample holds 950,000 to 1,100,000 clones, roughly 80% seen once. V trimming: 7 bases; J trimming: 8 bases; junction bases outside the gene matches: 11. In germline, CDR1 is SNHLY, CDR2 FYNNEI. This CDR3 has 14 residues. Study results and limitations: Generally, estimated richness proved larger in naive subsets than it did in memory subsets.

In the case of this clone: Its antigen is not known.

The sequenced material came from memory CD4+ T cells sorted from blood. The subset was: CD45RA-negative fraction. The chain has TRBV2 and TRBJ2-1, with 7 bases identical to TRBD1. This receptor was identified in a man aged 18 to 35 in good health. The CDR3 sequence: CASTGRGGGDEQFF. CDR3 DNA: TGTGCCAGCACCGGGCGAGGGGGCGGCGATGAGCAGTTCTTC.